This entry concerns a single T cell receptor (beta chain). Its target is not known. Its ends do not fully match the called genes, so a read error is possible. After constant-region reverse-primer amplification, full-length variable regions underwent semi-nested PCR with Nested Universal Primer A. TCRdb processed the 5' RACE reads anew with MiXCR; each CDR3 protein has one entry. The sample shows 50,000 to 80,000 distinct CDR3 sequences, approximately 23% of them seen only once. The CDR3 contains 14 residues. Germline V gene lookup returns CDR1 SGHTA and CDR2 FQGNSA. Study-wide findings and caveats: In terms of TCR gene usage, tumor memory CD4+ T cells clustered together with blood and lymph node memory CD4+ cells, as well as with lymph node naive CD4+ cells.

The clonotype was recovered from a female donor with breast cancer. This chain links TRBV7-2 with TRBJ2-1; 11 positions match TRBD2. Specimen: memory CD4+ T cells sorted from a lymph node. Sample subset: memory CD4+ T cells, CD4+CD45RO+CD25-. CDR3 bases: TGTGCCAGCCGCTTATCGGTACTAGCGGGAGTCAAGTTCTTC. Residues: CASRLSVLAGVKFF.